A few counts support the clone carrying this T cell receptor beta chain. Its cognate antigen is unknown. This entry comes from a study of human T cells and chemical hapten exposure. Overall study results and limits: Higher patch test scores went with higher counts of PT1 expanded TCRs.

The study used a library that attached unique molecular identifiers to individual cDNA molecules. Source study methods: A per-sample median of around 100,000 TCRs was observed, with a range of roughly 20,000 to 690,600. TCRdb itself ran the RACE reads through MiXCR, one entry per CDR3 protein. TCRdb assigned the V and J calls; the authors' analysis was not used. The sample has 100,000 to 150,000 distinct CDR3 sequences, approximately 10% seen once. Described time point: patch test 3, about 24 weeks after DPC sensitization. Treatment denoted: therapeutic diphenylcyclopropenone sensitization with weekly scalp DPC. The specimen was whole blood, collected in connection with sensitization to the hapten diphenylcyclopropenone (DPC). The clonotype was recovered from a woman between 50 and 59 years old with alopecia areata. Some clones in this sample may be carry-over from other donors' samples.

CDR3 sequence (DNA): TGCAGCGTTGTGGACAGGGGGGACACTGAAGCTTTCTTT. Its protein is CSVVDRGDTEAFF. The V call is TRBV29-1, the J call TRBJ1-1, with 10 bases aligning to TRBD1. The germline CDR1 and CDR2 sequences are SQVTM and ANQGSEA. V shed 4 bases and J 3 bases; nucleotides not matched to a gene: 2. This CDR3 is built from 13 residues.